This TCR beta chain was sequenced in a study of CD8+ T cells in alopecia areata. Following RNA extraction, reverse transcription yielded cDNA that acted as the sequencing template. This table comes from immunoSEQ multiplex PCR, and its TCRdb copy is limited to in-frame clones, with some not included. This table holds about 30,000 clones, around two thirds found once. CDR1 is SGHNT, CDR2 YYREEE, per germline (reference sequence). J lost 4 bases, V lost 4 bases, and 14 bases had no gene match. CDR3 size: 19 residues. The chain couples TRBV5-4 to TRBJ2-3, with TRBD2 matching 14 bases. Material for sequencing was NKG2D-high CD8+ T cells sorted from blood. This clonotype originated in a human donor with alopecia areata. In DNA, the CDR3 is TGTGCCAGCAGCCCCCCGGGACAGACGGGACTAGCGGGAGCAGATACGCAGTATTTT. It yields the protein CASSPPGQTGLAGADTQYF.